This T cell receptor beta chain came from a study of CD8+ T cells in alopecia areata. Comments on this clone: Its antigen is not known.

Treatment given: oral pan-JAK inhibitor, 5-10 mg twice daily. Peripheral blood samples and lesional scalp punch biopsies were obtained from alopecia areata patients. RNA, once extracted, was reverse transcribed into cDNA for use as the sequencing template. Assay used: immunoSEQ multiplex PCR; TCRdb lists only in-frame clones, some missing. The table shows over 150,000 clones, with about 60% occurring only once. Trimming stripped 6 bases from V and 0 bases from J, with 12 bases between. Germline V gene lookup returns CDR1 SQVTM and CDR2 ANQGSEA. The CDR3 spans 14 residues. Overall study results and limits: Scalp clonality, together with expanded CD8+ clones among the top 100, fell significantly with tofacitinib. In lesional scalp, particularly from alopecia totalis/universalis, clonality was higher than in normal scalp.

Sequencing used CD4+ T cells sorted from blood, obtained at week 4, from a patient treated with tofacitinib. The chain combines TRBV29-1 with TRBJ1-5; TRBD1 is a possible D gene (6 bases). The TCR sequence derives from a human donor with alopecia areata. The CDR3 spells CSVQGTDSNQPQHF. The CDR3 nucleotides read TGCAGCGTGCAGGGGACGGATAGCAATCAGCCCCAGCATTTT.